This TCR beta chain was sequenced for a study of T cell changes during pregnancy in multiple sclerosis. Germline loops: CDR1 MNHNY, CDR2 SVGAGI (reference sequence). The CDR3 sequence is 14 residues long. V dropped 6 bases and J dropped 5; count of bases not matched to a gene: 5. Measured with immunoSEQ multiplex PCR; TCRdb has only the in-frame clones, and not every one. The sample has tens of thousands of clones; around nine tenths are singletons. The V and J genes are TRBV6-6 and TRBJ2-1, with 9 bases aligning to TRBD1. The specimen was peripheral blood, collected in the second trimester of pregnancy. This receptor was identified in a female donor in good health, enrolled as a control in a pregnancy study. DNA for the CDR3: TGTGCCAGCAGCCAAAGACAGGGGGACAATGAGCAGTTCTTC. The encoded protein is CASSQRQGDNEQFF.